One and the same sample provided the 32 T cell receptor beta chains below, sequenced in a study of cytotoxic CD8 clonotypes in ibrutinib-treated CLL. The data were produced by immunoSEQ multiplex PCR, yet TCRdb's version contains in-frame clones alone and is incomplete. The sample carries 250,000 to 350,000 clones, roughly 76% recorded once. The sequences come from PBMCs, collected at disease progression, from a patient treated with ibrutinib. These receptors were taken from a human donor with chronic lymphocytic leukemia.

The V call is TRBV6-1, the J call TRBJ1-6; no reliable D call. Trimming shortened V by 10 bases and J by 3 bases, and 4 bases separated the two germline ends. CDR3 length equals 11 residues. Germline V gives CDR1 MNHNS, CDR2 SASEGT. The CDR3 nucleotides read TGTGCCACCCTCTATAATTCACCCCTCCACTTT. Its protein is CATLYNSPLHF.

This chain connects TRBV18 to TRBJ2-3, with D hard to call. There are 14 residues in the CDR3. From germline, CDR1 is KGHSH and CDR2 LQKENI. V was trimmed by 1 base and J by 0 bases, leaving 5 bases between them. In nucleotides, the CDR3 is TGTGCCAGCTCACCACTCTCGAGCACAGATACGCAGTATTTT. It specifies CASSPLSSTDTQYF.

The rearrangement uses TRBV27 and TRBJ2-7; D gene unclear. CDR1 MNHEY and CDR2 SMNVEV come from the germline V gene (reference sequence). The CDR3 spans 13 residues. V was trimmed by 5 bases and J by 0 bases, leaving 8 bases between them. DNA of the CDR3: TGTGCCAGCAGTCCAACGGTCTCCTACGAGCAGTACTTC. Encoded protein: CASSPTVSYEQYF.

The genes are TRBV6-4 and TRBJ1-2; unclear D gene. The germline V and J ends were trimmed by 1 base and 8 bases, with 14 bases remaining between them. The CDR3 runs 14 residues. The germline V gene encodes CDR1 MRHNA and CDR2 SNTAGT. The CDR3 loop reads CASSDWFRGRGYTF. DNA for the CDR3: TGTGCCAGCAGTGACTGGTTCCGGGGAAGAGGCTACACCTTC.

The rearrangement joins TRBV19 to TRBJ1-1; weak D call: TRBD1 (5 bases). Germline CDR1 LNHDA, CDR2 SQIVND (reference sequence). The CDR3 runs to 15 residues. V lost 4 bases and J 4 bases, leaving 16 bases between the germline ends. In DNA, the CDR3 is TGTGCCAGTAGTACCGGGGGATGGGGCAGCACTGAAGCTTTCTTT. This gives the protein CASSTGGWGSTEAFF.

This chain uses TRBV7-9 with TRBJ1-2; D may be TRBD1 (6 bases). This CDR3 spans 18 amino acids. Germline V gene lookup returns CDR1 SEHNR and CDR2 FQNEAQ (reference sequence). The V end was cut by 4 bases, the J end by 6 bases, with 27 bases between. The CDR3: CASSSLGKIQGFEDGYTF. CDR3 sequence (DNA): TGTGCCAGCAGCTCCTTGGGGAAGATACAGGGATTCGAGGATGGCTACACCTTC.

The V call is TRBV7-8, the J call TRBJ1-1; D unclear. CDR1 SGHVS and CDR2 FQNEAQ come from the germline V gene. The CDR3 has 17 residues. V was clipped by 3 bases and J by 2 bases, with 19 bases between them. The CDR3 sequence: CASSFPARGPLNTEAFF. CDR3 DNA sequence: TGTGCCAGCAGCTTTCCCGCAAGAGGGCCTCTTAACACTGAAGCTTTCTTT.

The chain recombines TRBV10-3 with TRBJ2-3, with D tentatively TRBD1 or TRBD2 (5 bases each). Germline V lookup: CDR1 ENHRY, CDR2 SYGVKD. The V end lost 4 bases, the J end lost 1 base, and 9 bases lay between the germline ends. This CDR3 region has 14 residues. This CDR3 reads CAISGGDGTDTQYF. The CDR3 nucleotides are TGTGCCATCAGTGGAGGGGATGGCACAGATACGCAGTATTTT.

The rearrangement links TRBV29-1 to TRBJ2-4; D is ambiguous. V shed 0 bases and J shed 0 bases, with 12 bases lying between them. This CDR3 has 16 amino acids. Germline V gene lookup returns CDR1 SQVTM and CDR2 ANQGSEA. CDR3: CSVEDPIHGAKNIQYF. For the CDR3, the DNA is TGCAGCGTTGAAGACCCTATACACGGAGCCAAAAACATTCAGTACTTC. The full variable domain, its missing parts supplied by reference TRBV29-1 and TRBJ2-4, is SAVISQKPSRDICQRGTSLTIQCQVDSQVTMMFWYRQQPGQSLTLIATANQGSEATYESGFVIDKFPISRPNLTFSTLTVSNMSPEDSSIYLCSVEDPIHGAKNIQYFGAGTRLSVL.

Here the CDR3 DNA reads TGTGCCAGCAGTGAATGGACAGGGTTCTACGAGCAGTACTTC. Amino acid sequence: CASSEWTGFYEQYF. This rearrangement joins TRBV6-1 to TRBJ2-7; TRBD1 matches at 8 bases. V lost 2 bases and J lost 3; bases outside the gene matches: 3. This CDR3 comprises 14 residues. Germline V lookup: CDR1 MNHNS, CDR2 SASEGT.

The genes are TRBV4-3 and TRBJ2-4; D may be TRBD2 (6 bases). The germline V and J ends were trimmed by 2 bases and 4 bases, with 15 bases remaining between them. This CDR3 has 16 amino acids. Germline V gives CDR1 LGHNA, CDR2 YSLEER. The CDR3 spells CASSQMRGSGKNIQYF. DNA of the CDR3: TGCGCCAGCAGCCAAATGAGAGGGAGCGGGAAAAACATTCAGTACTTC.

This chain uses TRBV5-1 with TRBJ2-1; D ambiguous. Germline CDR1 is SGHRS and CDR2 is YFSETQ. This CDR3 has 13 amino acids. Trimming removed 2 bases from V and 6 bases from J, with 9 bases in between. The CDR3 DNA sequence: TGCGCCAGCAGCTTCGGAGAAACCAATGAGCAGTTCTTC. The encoded protein is CASSFGETNEQFF.

The chain recombines TRBV7-2 with TRBJ2-7, with unresolved D. Trimming shortened V by 5 bases and J by 7 bases, and 12 bases separated the two germline ends. The CDR3 is 12 amino acids. The germline CDR1 and CDR2 sequences are SGHTA and FQGNSA. Here the CDR3 reads CASSRTFGEQYF. The CDR3 nucleotides are TGTGCCAGCAGCCGGACCTTCGGGGAGCAGTACTTC.

The chain employs TRBV19 and TRBJ2-7; 9 bases are a match to TRBD1. The CDR3 consists of 15 residues. Losses at the gene ends were 4 bases for V and 3 bases for J; bases not matched to a gene: 7. Germline V gene sequence: CDR1 LNHDA, CDR2 SQIVND (reference sequence). In DNA form, the CDR3 reads TGTGCCAGTAGTAAAGCCGGGACAGGGTACTACGAGCAGTACTTC. Protein: CASSKAGTGYYEQYF.

J is TRBJ2-5 and V is TRBV4-1, with D possibly being TRBD2 (5 bases). Germline V gives CDR1 MGHRA, CDR2 YSYEKL. V lost 4 bases to trimming and J lost 1 base, with 13 bases between them. The CDR3 runs 15 residues. The CDR3: CASSPLGLAQETQYF. CDR3 sequence (DNA): TGCGCCAGCAGCCCTTTAGGGCTAGCCCAAGAGACCCAGTACTTC.

Only a few counts were recorded for this clone. This chain uses TRBV6-5 with TRBJ2-3; 8 bases fit TRBD1. The germline CDR1 and CDR2 sequences are MNHEY and SVGAGI. The J segment lost 5 bases and the V segment lost 6 bases, leaving 10 bases of the junction unmatched. The CDR3 runs to 15 residues. CDR3 DNA sequence: TGTGCCAGCAGCCTCCTGGACAGGGAAGGAGATACGCAGTATTTT. This gives the protein CASSLLDREGDTQYF.

The chain is built from TRBV2 and TRBJ2-1, with 9 bases fitting TRBD1. CDR3 length: 14 residues. Germline V gives CDR1 SNHLY, CDR2 FYNNEI. V dropped 3 bases and J dropped 6; count of bases not matched to a gene: 3. The CDR3 DNA reads as TGTGCCAGCAGTGACGGGACAGGGCGCAATGAGCAGTTCTTC. Translated, it gives CASSDGTGRNEQFF. Based on the CDR3 plus reference TRBV2 and TRBJ2-1, the full variable domain is EPEVTQTPSHQVTQMGQEVILRCVPISNHLYFYWYRQILGQKVEFLVSFYNNEISEKSEIFDDQFSVERPDGSNFTLKIRSTKLEDSAMYFCASSDGTGRNEQFFGPGTRLTVL.

A single count supports this clone. The J gene is TRBJ2-7, the V gene TRBV9, with D tentatively TRBD1 or TRBD2 (5 bases each). The V end was cut by 2 bases, the J end by 3 bases, with 18 bases between. The germline V gene encodes CDR1 SGDLS and CDR2 YYNGEE. The CDR3 is 16 residues long. Written as DNA, the CDR3 is TGTGCCAGCAGCGTTGGAGCCGGGACCCCCTACTACGAGCAGTACTTC. This codes for CASSVGAGTPYYEQYF.

A few counts support this clone. The CDR3 coding sequence is TGTGCCAGTAGTGGAAACACTAATTCACCCCTCCACTTT. Encoded protein: CASSGNTNSPLHF. The chain joins TRBV19 to TRBJ1-6; D is unclear. Between the trimmed V and J ends, which lost 5 bases and 6 bases, there was a span of 8 bases. Germline-derived CDR1 and CDR2 are LNHDA and SQIVND (reference sequence). This CDR3 spans 13 amino acids.

The chain employs TRBV7-2 and TRBJ2-7; TRBD2 aligns across 7 bases. Germline lookup yields CDR1 SGHTA and CDR2 FQGNSA. There are 16 residues in the CDR3. V lost 1 base to trimming and J lost 0 bases; unmatched junction nucleotides: 6. The chain's CDR3 is CASSLESGVLSYEQYF. CDR3 nucleotide sequence: TGTGCCAGCAGCTTAGAGAGCGGGGTGCTCTCCTACGAGCAGTACTTC.

The chain is built from TRBV7-2 and TRBJ2-1; D is uncertain. The V and J ends lost 5 bases and 5 bases respectively, with 7 bases between them. The CDR3 has 12 amino acids. CDR1 and CDR2 (germline): SGHTA, FQGNSA. The CDR3 loop is CASSPYNNEQFF. The CDR3 DNA sequence: TGTGCCAGCAGCCCCTATAACAATGAGCAGTTCTTC.

CDR3 sequence (DNA): TGTGCCAGTAGAACAGGGGGAGGACAGCCCCAGCATTTT. It yields the protein CASRTGGGQPQHF. The chain carries TRBV19 and TRBJ1-5; TRBD1 matches 8 bases. The trim removed 6 bases at V and 7 bases at J, leaving 5 bases unmatched. Germline CDR1 is LNHDA and CDR2 is SQIVND (reference sequence). This CDR3 comprises 13 residues.

This chain uses TRBV28 with TRBJ2-7, with TRBD2 identical over 11 bases. The CDR3 totals 15 residues. The J segment lost 6 bases and the V segment lost 6 bases, leaving 10 bases of the junction unmatched. Germline V gene sequence: CDR1 MDHEN, CDR2 SYDVKM. CDR3 DNA sequence: TGTGCCAGCAGACGGACTAGCGGGTTCAGGGGCGAGCAGTACTTC. Its protein is CASRRTSGFRGEQYF.

V usage is TRBV27 and J usage is TRBJ2-7; 7 bases match TRBD2. This CDR3 contains 15 residues. Germline assignment: CDR1 MNHEY and CDR2 SMNVEV (reference sequence). Unmatched junction bases numbered 10, after V lost 2 bases and J lost 6 bases. The chain's CDR3 is CASSLRREIPLEQYF. The CDR3 DNA sequence: TGTGCCAGCAGTTTAAGGCGGGAGATTCCCCTCGAGCAGTACTTC.

This sequence joins TRBV7-3 and TRBJ2-2; no firm D call. The CDR3 runs to 13 residues. CDR1 and CDR2 from the germline V gene are SGHTA and FQGTGA. Trimming took off 5 bases at V and 2 bases at J, with 6 bases between the two ends. In DNA form, the CDR3 reads TGTGCCAGCAGCGCCCTTAACACCGGGGAGCTGTTTTTT. Its translation: CASSALNTGELFF.

The V call is TRBV27, the J call TRBJ2-7, with D uncertain. V was shortened by 2 bases and J by 3 bases, with 14 bases between the two germline ends. The CDR3 is made up of 15 amino acids. Germline V gives CDR1 MNHEY, CDR2 SMNVEV (reference sequence). This CDR3 is CASSLISRIYYEQYF. Written as DNA, the CDR3 is TGTGCCAGCAGTTTAATTTCCCGGATTTACTACGAGCAGTACTTC.

This clone was seen a single time. The chain has TRBV7-9 and TRBJ1-3; possible D gene TRBD1, 5 bases. The germline V gene has CDR1 SEHNR and CDR2 FQNEAQ (reference sequence). V gave up 5 bases and J gave up 0 bases, with 17 bases separating them. The CDR3 totals 17 residues. CDR3 protein: CASSHLGAQDSGNTIYF. The DNA of the CDR3 is TGTGCCAGCAGCCACCTAGGGGCACAGGACTCTGGAAACACCATATATTTT.

The chain couples TRBV10-2 to TRBJ1-4, with 7 bases that match TRBD1. Germline CDR1 reads WSHSY; CDR2 reads SAAADI. The CDR3 is made up of 11 amino acids. After removal of 8 bases from V and 11 bases from J, the junction contained 5 bases not matched to a gene. The CDR3 sequence: CASGDSFKLFF. CDR3 nucleotides: TGCGCCAGCGGGGACAGTTTCAAACTGTTTTTT.

This clone turned up a few times. This rearrangement joins TRBV19 to TRBJ1-5; a weak D match, TRBD1 (6 bases). V was pared by 3 bases and J by 5 bases, with 11 bases between. This CDR3 is 14 amino acids long. The germline CDR1 and CDR2 sequences are LNHDA and SQIVND (reference sequence). The DNA of the CDR3 is TGTGCCAGTAGTATCACAGGACAGTATCAGCCCCAGCATTTT. Translating it yields CASSITGQYQPQHF.

The gene calls are TRBV7-9 and TRBJ1-2, with TRBD1 matching over 7 bases. With 6 bases clipped from V and 7 bases from J, the junction kept 8 bases outside the gene matches. The CDR3 extends over 13 amino acids. Per germline, CDR1 SEHNR and CDR2 FQNEAQ (reference sequence). CDR3 nucleotides: TGTGCCAGCAGTACAACAGGGGTTTCTGGCTACACCTTC. Protein product: CASSTTGVSGYTF.

The V and J genes are TRBV27 and TRBJ2-7; unclear D gene. This CDR3 spans 14 amino acids. Germline V gene sequence: CDR1 MNHEY, CDR2 SMNVEV (reference sequence). This chain's CDR3 is CASSSTDRRSLLAV. The CDR3 DNA is TGTGCCAGCAGTTCAACCGATCGACGGAGTTTATTAGCTGTC.

The genes are TRBV27 and TRBJ2-7; D not resolved. V lost 6 bases and J 4 bases, leaving 22 bases between the germline ends. CDR1 and CDR2 from the germline V gene are MNHEY and SMNVEV (reference sequence). The CDR3 is made up of 16 amino acids. The CDR3 DNA follows: TGTGCCAGCAGGGCCCAAGGAAACCTAGGGTATTACGAGCAGTACTTC. This sequence encodes CASRAQGNLGYYEQYF.